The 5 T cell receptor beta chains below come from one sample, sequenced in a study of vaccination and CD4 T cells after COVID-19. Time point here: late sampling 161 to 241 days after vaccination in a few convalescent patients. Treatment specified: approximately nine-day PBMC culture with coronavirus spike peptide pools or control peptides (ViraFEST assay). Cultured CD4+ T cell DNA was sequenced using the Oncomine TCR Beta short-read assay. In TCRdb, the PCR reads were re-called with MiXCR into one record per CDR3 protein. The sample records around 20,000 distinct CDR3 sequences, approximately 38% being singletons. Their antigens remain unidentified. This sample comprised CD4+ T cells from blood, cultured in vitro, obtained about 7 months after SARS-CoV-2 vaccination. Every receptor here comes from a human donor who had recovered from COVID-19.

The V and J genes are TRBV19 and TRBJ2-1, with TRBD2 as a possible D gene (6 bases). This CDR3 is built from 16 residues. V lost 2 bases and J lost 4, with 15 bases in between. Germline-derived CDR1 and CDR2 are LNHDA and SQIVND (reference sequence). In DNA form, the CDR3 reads TGTGCCAGTAGTATACTGGCTAGCGAGCCATACAATGAGCAGTTCTTC. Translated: CASSILASEPYNEQFF.

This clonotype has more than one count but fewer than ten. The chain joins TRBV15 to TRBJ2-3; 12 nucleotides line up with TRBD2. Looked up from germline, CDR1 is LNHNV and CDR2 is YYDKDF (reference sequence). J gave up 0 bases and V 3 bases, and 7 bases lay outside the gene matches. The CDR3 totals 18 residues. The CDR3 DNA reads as TGTGCCACCAGCAGGATTAAACTAGCGGGAGGCAGCACAGATACGCAGTATTTT. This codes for CATSRIKLAGGSTDTQYF.

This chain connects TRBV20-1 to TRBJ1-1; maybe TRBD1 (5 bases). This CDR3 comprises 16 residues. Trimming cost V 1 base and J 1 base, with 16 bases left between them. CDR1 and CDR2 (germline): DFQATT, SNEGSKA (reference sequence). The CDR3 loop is CSARVKQVWGNTEAFF. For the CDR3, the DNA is TGCAGTGCTAGAGTAAAACAGGTTTGGGGGAACACTGAAGCTTTCTTT.

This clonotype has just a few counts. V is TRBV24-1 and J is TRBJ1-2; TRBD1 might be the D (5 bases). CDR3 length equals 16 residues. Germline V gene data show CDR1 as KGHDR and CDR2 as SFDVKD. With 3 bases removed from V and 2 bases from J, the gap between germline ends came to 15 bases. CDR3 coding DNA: TGTGCCACCAGTGATGCCCGGGACGGTGGGAACTATGGCTACACCTTC. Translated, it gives CATSDARDGGNYGYTF.

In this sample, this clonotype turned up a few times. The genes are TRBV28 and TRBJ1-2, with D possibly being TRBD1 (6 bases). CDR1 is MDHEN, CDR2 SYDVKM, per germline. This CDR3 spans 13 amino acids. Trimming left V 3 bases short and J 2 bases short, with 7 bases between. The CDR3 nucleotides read TGTGCCAGCAGTTTTGACAGGAACTATGGCTACACCTTC. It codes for CASSFDRNYGYTF.